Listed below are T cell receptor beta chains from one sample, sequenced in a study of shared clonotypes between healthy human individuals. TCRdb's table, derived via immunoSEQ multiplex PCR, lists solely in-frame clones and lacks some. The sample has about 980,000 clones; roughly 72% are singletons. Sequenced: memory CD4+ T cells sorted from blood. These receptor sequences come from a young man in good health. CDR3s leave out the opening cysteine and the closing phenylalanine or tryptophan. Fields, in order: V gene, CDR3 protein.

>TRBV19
ASTRDPGGNTIY
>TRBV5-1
ASSFYQWGYGYT
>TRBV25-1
ASLGREAADTQY
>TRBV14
ASSHRIDGNSPLH
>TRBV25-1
ASSERAGLGTSGDEQF
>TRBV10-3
AIRPGTMRMMNTEAF
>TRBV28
ASSLVLYEQY
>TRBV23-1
ASSQAGLAVDSYEQY
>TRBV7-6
ASSFSGGQTEAF
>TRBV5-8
ASSWGWPPNQPQH
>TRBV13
ASSRSFFSGDRETYEQY
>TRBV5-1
ASSPWTSGSSGANVLT
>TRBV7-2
ASSPNPGSSYNEQF
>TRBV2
ASRLVNEQF
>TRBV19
ASSTDRMGNQPQH
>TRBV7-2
ASSLGQGHQETQY